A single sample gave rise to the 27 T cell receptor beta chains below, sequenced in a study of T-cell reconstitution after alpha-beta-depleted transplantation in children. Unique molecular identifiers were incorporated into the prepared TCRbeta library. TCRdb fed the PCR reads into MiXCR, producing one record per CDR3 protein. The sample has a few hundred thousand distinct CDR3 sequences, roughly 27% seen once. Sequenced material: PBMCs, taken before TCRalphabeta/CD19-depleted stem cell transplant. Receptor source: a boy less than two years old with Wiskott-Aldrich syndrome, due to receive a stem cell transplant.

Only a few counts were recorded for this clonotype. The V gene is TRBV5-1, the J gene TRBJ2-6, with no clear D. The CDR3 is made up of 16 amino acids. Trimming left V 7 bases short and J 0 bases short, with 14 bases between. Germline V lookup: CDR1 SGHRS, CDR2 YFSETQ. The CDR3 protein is CASSSVSGSGANVLTF. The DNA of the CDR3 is TGCGCCAGCTCCAGCGTTAGTGGCTCTGGGGCCAACGTCCTGACTTTC. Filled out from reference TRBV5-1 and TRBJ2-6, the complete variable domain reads KAGVTQTPRYLIKTRGQQVTLSCSPISGHRSVSWYQQTPGQGLQFLFEYFSETQRNKGNFPGRFSGRQFSNSRSEMNVSTLELGDSALYLCASSSVSGSGANVLTFGAGSRLTVL.

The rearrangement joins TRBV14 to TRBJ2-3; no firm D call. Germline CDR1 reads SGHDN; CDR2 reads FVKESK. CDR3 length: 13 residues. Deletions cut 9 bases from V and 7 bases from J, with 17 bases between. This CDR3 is CASGIISWNTQYF. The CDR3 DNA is TGTGCCAGTGGAATAATCTCATGGAATACGCAGTATTTT.

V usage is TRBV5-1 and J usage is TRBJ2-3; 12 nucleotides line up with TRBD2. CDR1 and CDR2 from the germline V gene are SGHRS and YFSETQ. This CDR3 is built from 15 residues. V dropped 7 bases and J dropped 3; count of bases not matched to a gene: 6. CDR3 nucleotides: TGCGCCAGCGCCAGACTAGCGGGAGCGACAGATACGCAGTATTTT. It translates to CASARLAGATDTQYF.

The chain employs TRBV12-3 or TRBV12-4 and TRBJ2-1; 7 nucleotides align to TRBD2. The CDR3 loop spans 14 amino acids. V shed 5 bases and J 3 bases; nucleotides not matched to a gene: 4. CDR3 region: CASSGERGYNEQFF. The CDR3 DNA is TGTGCCAGCAGTGGAGAGCGGGGCTACAATGAGCAGTTCTTC.

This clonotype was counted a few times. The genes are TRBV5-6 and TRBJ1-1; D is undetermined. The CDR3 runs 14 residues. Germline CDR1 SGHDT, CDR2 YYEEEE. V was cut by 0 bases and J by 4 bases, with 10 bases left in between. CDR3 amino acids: CASSLDRRSTEAFF. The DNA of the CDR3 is TGTGCCAGCAGCTTGGATCGGAGGTCCACTGAAGCTTTCTTT.

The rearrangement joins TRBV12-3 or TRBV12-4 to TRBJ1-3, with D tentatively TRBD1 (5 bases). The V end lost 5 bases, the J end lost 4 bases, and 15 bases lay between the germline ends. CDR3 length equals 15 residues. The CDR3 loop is CASSPSAWGGNTIYF. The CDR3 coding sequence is TGTGCCAGCAGTCCATCGGCCTGGGGCGGAAACACCATATATTTT.

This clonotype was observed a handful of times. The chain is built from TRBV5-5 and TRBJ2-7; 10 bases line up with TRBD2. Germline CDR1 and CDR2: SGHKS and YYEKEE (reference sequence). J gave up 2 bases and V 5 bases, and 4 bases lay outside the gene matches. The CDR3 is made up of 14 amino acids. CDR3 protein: CASSWTSGPYEQYF. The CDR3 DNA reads TGTGCCAGCAGTTGGACTAGCGGCCCCTACGAGCAGTACTTC. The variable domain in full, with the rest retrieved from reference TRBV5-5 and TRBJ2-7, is DAGVTQSPTHLIKTRGQQVTLRCSPISGHKSVSWYQQVLGQGPQFIFQYYEKEERGRGNFPDRFSARQFPNYSSELNVNALLLGDSALYLCASSWTSGPYEQYFGPGTRLTVT.

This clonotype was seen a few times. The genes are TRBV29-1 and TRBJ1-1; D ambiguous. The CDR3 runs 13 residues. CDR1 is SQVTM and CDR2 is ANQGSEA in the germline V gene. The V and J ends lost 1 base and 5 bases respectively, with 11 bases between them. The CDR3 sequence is CSVEGLRFTEAFF. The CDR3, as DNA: TGCAGCGTTGAAGGACTTAGGTTTACTGAAGCTTTCTTT.

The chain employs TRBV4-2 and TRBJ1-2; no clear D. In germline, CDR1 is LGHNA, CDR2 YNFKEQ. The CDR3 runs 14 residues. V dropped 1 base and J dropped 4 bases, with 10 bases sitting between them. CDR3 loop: CASSQVRFVYGYTF. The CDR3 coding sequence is TGTGCCAGCAGCCAAGTCAGATTTGTCTATGGCTACACCTTC.

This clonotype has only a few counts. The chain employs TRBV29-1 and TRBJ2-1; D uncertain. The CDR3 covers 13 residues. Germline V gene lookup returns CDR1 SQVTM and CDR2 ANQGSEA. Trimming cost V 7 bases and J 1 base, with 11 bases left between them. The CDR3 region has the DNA TGCAGCGCATTTGGGCTTTCCTACAATGAGCAGTTCTTC. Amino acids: CSAFGLSYNEQFF.

This chain's CDR3 is CASRGPGDTEAFF. The CDR3 DNA is TGTGCCAGCAGGGGGCCGGGGGACACTGAAGCTTTCTTT. This chain joins TRBV6-1 and TRBJ1-1; tentatively, D is TRBD1 (5 bases). This CDR3 region has 13 residues. The ends were cut back, 6 bases at V and 3 bases at J, with 11 bases in the middle. Germline CDR1 and CDR2: MNHNS and SASEGT.

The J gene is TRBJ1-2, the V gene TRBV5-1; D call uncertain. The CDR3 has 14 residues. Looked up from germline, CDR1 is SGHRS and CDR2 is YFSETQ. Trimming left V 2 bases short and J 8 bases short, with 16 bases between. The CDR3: CASSLTGPEGGYTF. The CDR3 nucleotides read TGCGCCAGCAGCTTAACGGGCCCGGAGGGAGGCTACACCTTC.

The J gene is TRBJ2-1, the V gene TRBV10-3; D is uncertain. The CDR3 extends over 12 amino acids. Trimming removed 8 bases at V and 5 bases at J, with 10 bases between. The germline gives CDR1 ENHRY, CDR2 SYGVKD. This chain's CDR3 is CAIGPVNNEQFF. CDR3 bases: TGTGCCATCGGCCCAGTGAACAATGAGCAGTTCTTC.

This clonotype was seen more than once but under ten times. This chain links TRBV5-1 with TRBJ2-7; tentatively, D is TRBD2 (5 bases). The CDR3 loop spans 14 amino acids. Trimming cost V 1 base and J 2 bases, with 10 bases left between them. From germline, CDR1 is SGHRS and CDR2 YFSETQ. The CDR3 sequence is CASSLIPAAYEQYF. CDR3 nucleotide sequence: TGCGCCAGCAGCTTGATTCCAGCGGCCTACGAGCAGTACTTC.

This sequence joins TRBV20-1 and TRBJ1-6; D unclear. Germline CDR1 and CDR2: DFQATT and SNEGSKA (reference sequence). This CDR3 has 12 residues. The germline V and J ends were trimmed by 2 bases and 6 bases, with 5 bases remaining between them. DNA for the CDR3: TGCAGTGCTAGAACGGGTAATTCACCCCTCCACTTT. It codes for CSARTGNSPLHF.

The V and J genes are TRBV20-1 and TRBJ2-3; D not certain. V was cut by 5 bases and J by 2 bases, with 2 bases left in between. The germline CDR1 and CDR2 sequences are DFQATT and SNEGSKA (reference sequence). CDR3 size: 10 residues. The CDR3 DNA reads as TGCAGTGCTGACACAGATACGCAGTATTTT. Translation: CSADTDTQYF.

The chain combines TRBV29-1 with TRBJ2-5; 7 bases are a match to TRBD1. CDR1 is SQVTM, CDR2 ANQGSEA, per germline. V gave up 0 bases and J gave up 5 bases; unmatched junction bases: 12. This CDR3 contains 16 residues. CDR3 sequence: CSVEDKGAVYRETQYF. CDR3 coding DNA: TGCAGCGTTGAAGATAAGGGGGCAGTTTATCGGGAGACCCAGTACTTC. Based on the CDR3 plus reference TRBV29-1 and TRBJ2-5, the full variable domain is SAVISQKPSRDICQRGTSLTIQCQVDSQVTMMFWYRQQPGQSLTLIATANQGSEATYESGFVIDKFPISRPNLTFSTLTVSNMSPEDSSIYLCSVEDKGAVYRETQYFGPGTRLLVL.

DNA for the CDR3: TGTGCCAGCAGTGCCTTGGCCGGGGGCCGGACCTATGGCTACACCTTC. This translates into CASSALAGGRTYGYTF. J is TRBJ1-2 and V is TRBV27; D perhaps matches TRBD1 (6 bases). The CDR3 length is 16 residues. The germline V gene has CDR1 MNHEY and CDR2 SMNVEV (reference sequence). V was pared by 5 bases and J by 4 bases, with 20 bases between.

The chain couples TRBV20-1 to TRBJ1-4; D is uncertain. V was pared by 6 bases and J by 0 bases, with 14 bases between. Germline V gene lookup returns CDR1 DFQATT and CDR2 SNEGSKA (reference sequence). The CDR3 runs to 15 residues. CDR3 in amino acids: CSASPHWTTNEKLFF. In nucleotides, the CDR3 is TGCAGTGCCAGTCCCCATTGGACAACTAATGAAAAACTGTTTTTT.

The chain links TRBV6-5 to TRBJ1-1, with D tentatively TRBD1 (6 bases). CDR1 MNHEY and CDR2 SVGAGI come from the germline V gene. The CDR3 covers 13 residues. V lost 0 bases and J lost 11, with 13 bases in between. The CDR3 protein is CASSYSWQGMAFF. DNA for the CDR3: TGTGCCAGCAGTTACTCGTGGCAGGGGATGGCTTTCTTT.

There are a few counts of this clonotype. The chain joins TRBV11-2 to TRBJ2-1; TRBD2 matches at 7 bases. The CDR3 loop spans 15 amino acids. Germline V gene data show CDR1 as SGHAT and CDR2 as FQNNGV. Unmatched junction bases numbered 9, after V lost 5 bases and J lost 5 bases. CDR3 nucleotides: TGTGCCAGCAGCCTCCGCCGGGAGGCCCACAATGAGCAGTTCTTC. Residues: CASSLRREAHNEQFF.

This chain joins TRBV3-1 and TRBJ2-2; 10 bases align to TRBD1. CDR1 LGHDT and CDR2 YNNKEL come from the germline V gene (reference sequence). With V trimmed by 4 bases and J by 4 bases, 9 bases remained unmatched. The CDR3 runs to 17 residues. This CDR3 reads CASSPLPGTGATGELFF. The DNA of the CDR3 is TGTGCCAGCAGCCCCCTCCCCGGGACAGGGGCCACCGGGGAGCTGTTTTTT. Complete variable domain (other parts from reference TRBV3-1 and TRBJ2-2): DTAVSQTPKYLVTQMGNDKSIKCEQNLGHDTMYWYKQDSKKFLKIMFSYNNKELIINETVPNRFSPKSPDKAHLNLHINSLELGDSAVYFCASSPLPGTGATGELFFGEGSRLTVL.

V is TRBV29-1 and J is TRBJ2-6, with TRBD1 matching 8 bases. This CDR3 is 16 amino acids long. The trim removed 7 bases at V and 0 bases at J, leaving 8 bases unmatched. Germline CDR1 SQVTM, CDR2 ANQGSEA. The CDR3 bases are TGCAGCGCTACGACAGGGGCACCCTCTGGGGCCAACGTCCTGACTTTC. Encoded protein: CSATTGAPSGANVLTF.

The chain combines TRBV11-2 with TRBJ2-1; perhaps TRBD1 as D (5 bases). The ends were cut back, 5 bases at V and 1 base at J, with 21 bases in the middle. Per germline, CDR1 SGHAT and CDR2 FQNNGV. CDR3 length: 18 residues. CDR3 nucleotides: TGTGCCAGCAGCCCCCACTCAGGGCAGTCTGGTTCCTACAATGAGCAGTTCTTC. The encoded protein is CASSPHSGQSGSYNEQFF.

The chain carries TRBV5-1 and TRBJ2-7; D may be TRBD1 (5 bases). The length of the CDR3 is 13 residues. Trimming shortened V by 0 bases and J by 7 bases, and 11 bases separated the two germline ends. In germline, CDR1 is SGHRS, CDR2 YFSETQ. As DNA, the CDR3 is TGCGCCAGCAGCTTGGTTAGTCCAGGGGAGCAGTACTTC. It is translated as CASSLVSPGEQYF.

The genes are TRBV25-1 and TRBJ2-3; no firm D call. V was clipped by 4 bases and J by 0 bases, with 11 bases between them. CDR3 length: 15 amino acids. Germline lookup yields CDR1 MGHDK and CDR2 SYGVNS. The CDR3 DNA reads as TGTGCCAGCAGTGTCAATCACCCAAGCACAGATACGCAGTATTTT. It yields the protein CASSVNHPSTDTQYF. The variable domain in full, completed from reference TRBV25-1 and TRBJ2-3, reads EADIYQTPRYLVIGTGKKITLECSQTMGHDKMYWYQQDPGMELHLIHYSYGVNSTEKGDLSSESTVSRIRTEHFPLTLESARPSHTSQYLCASSVNHPSTDTQYFGPGTRLTVL.

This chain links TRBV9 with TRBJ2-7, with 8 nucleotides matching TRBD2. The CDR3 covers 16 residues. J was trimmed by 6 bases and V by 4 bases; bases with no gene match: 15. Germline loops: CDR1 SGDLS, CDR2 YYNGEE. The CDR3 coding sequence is TGTGCCAGCAGCCTTACCTCACTAGCGGACTACTCCGAGCAGTACTTC. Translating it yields CASSLTSLADYSEQYF.